What follows describes a single TCR beta chain. The antigen remains unidentified. Its ends do not fully match the called genes, so a read error is possible. This sample was taken from a study of Graves' ophthalmopathy and Graves' hyperthyroidism. The CDR3 is 14 residues long. Germline V gives CDR1 MDHEN, CDR2 SYDVKM. The study amplified TCR beta CDR3 regions using RNA transcripts. Second-round multiplex PCR came after first-round RT-PCR with HTBI primers. MiXCR, applied by TCRdb to the multiplex PCR reads, yields one record per CDR3 protein. The table lists roughly 350,000 distinct CDR3 sequences, 17% of them singletons. General study results and limits: Ophthalmopathy progression was predicted with 70.59% sensitivity and about 72% specificity.

The sample comprised peripheral blood. This receptor was obtained from an adult woman with stable Graves' hyperthyroidism. The J gene is TRBJ2-7, the V gene TRBV28, with D possibly being TRBD2 (6 bases). CDR3 sequence (DNA): TGTGCCACCCGGTTTTCCGCGGGAAACTACGAGCTGTACTTC. It yields the protein CATRFSAGNYELYF.